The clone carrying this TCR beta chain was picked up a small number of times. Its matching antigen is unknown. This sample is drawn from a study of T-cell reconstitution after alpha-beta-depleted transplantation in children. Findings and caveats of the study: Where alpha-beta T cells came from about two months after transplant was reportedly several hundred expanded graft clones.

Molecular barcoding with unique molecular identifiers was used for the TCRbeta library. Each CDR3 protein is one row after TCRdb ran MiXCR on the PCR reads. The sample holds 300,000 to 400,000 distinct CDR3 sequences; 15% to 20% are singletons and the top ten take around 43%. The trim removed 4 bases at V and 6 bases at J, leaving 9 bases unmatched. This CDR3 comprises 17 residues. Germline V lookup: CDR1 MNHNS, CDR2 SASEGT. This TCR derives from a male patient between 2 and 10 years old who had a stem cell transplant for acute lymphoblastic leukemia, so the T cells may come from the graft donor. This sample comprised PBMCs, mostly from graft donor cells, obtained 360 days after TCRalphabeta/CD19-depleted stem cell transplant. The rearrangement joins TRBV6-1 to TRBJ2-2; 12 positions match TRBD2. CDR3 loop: CASSGGRLAGAAGELFF. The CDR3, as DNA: TGTGCCAGCAGTGGAGGGCGACTAGCGGGAGCCGCCGGGGAGCTGTTTTTT.